Shown below are 8 T cell receptor beta chains from a single sample sequenced in a study of cytomegalovirus exposure and HLA in healthy donors. Generated by immunoSEQ multiplex PCR, the TCRdb table keeps only in-frame clones and is missing some. The profile covers about 250,000 clones, with more than 85% appearing a single time and 9.5% to 15% taken by the ten largest. The sample was PBMCs. The receptor set was obtained from a man between 18 and 29 years old in good health and CMV-seropositive.

The rearrangement links TRBV9 to TRBJ2-5; the match to TRBD2 covers 10 bases. The CDR3 loop spans 16 amino acids. V lost 0 bases, J lost 5 bases, and 7 bases stayed unmatched. The V gene's germline CDR1 is SGDLS and CDR2 YYNGEE. CDR3 DNA sequence: TGTGCCAGCAGCGTAGGCTCTCTAGCGGGAGTCGAGACCCAGTACTTC. Protein sequence: CASSVGSLAGVETQYF.

The chain uses TRBV30 and TRBJ1-2, with a tentative D call TRBD1 (5 bases). Per germline, CDR1 GTSNPN and CDR2 SVGIG (reference sequence). Trimming shortened V by 5 bases and J by 4 bases, and 11 bases separated the two germline ends. This CDR3 has 12 amino acids. CDR3 residues: CAWVVGVYGYTF. DNA of the CDR3: TGTGCCTGGGTCGTGGGGGTCTATGGCTACACCTTC.

This clone was recorded a few times. The rearrangement links TRBV19 to TRBJ1-2; 9 nucleotides match TRBD1. CDR3 length: 18 amino acids. Germline CDR1 LNHDA, CDR2 SQIVND (reference sequence). V lost 3 bases, J lost 2 bases, and 13 bases stayed unmatched. The CDR3 here is CASSITGQGGSPNYGYTF. Here the CDR3 DNA reads TGTGCCAGTAGTATTACGGGACAGGGAGGGAGTCCAAACTATGGCTACACCTTC.

V is TRBV6-6 and J is TRBJ2-7, with 9 bases aligning to TRBD1. V shed 6 bases and J 4 bases; nucleotides not matched to a gene: 7. The CDR3 runs 14 residues. CDR1 is MNHNY, CDR2 SVGAGI, per germline (reference sequence). CDR3 protein: CASSIQGASYEQYF. The CDR3 DNA is TGTGCCAGCAGCATACAGGGGGCGTCGTACGAGCAGTACTTC.

This clone is a singleton in its sample. The V call is TRBV27, the J call TRBJ1-5; 7 positions match TRBD1. After removal of 10 bases from V and 6 bases from J, the junction contained 12 bases not matched to a gene. Per germline, CDR1 MNHEY and CDR2 SMNVEV (reference sequence). The CDR3 runs 14 residues. CDR3 nucleotide sequence: TGTGCCAACGGGAGGAACAGGGGCGGTCAGCCCCAGCATTTT. It encodes CANGRNRGGQPQHF.

This clone has only one observation. The gene calls are TRBV6-4 and TRBJ2-2; TRBD1 agrees at 10 bases. Losses at the gene ends were 7 bases for V and 5 bases for J; bases not matched to a gene: 4. This CDR3 spans 14 amino acids. Germline V CDR1 and CDR2: MRHNA, SNTAGT. In nucleotides, the CDR3 is TGTGCCAGCATGCGGACAGGGGGGACCGGGGAGCTGTTTTTT. This encodes CASMRTGGTGELFF.

The chain couples TRBV6-1 to TRBJ1-1; D might be TRBD1 (6 bases). Germline loops: CDR1 MNHNS, CDR2 SASEGT. CDR3 length: 14 amino acids. Trimming stripped 6 bases from V and 1 base from J, with 12 bases between. The chain's CDR3 is CASRTQGGNTEAFF. CDR3 DNA sequence: TGTGCCAGCAGAACACAGGGCGGGAACACTGAAGCTTTCTTT.

With respect to this clone: This CDR3 is also generated by other DNA sequences in the sample. J is TRBJ2-7 and V is TRBV11-2; weak D call: TRBD1 (5 bases). The ends were cut back, 0 bases at V and 1 base at J, with 7 bases in the middle. CDR1 is SGHAT and CDR2 is FQNNGV in the germline V gene. The CDR3 sequence is 14 residues long. The CDR3 region is CASSLDRASYEQYF. The CDR3 DNA sequence: TGTGCCAGCAGCTTAGACAGGGCATCCTACGAGCAGTACTTC. Together with reference TRBV11-2 and TRBJ2-7, the CDR3 gives the full variable domain: EAGVAQSPRYKIIEKRQSVAFWCNPISGHATLYWYQQILGQGPKLLIQFQNNGVVDDSQLPKDRFSAERLKGVDSTLKIQPAKLEDSAVYLCASSLDRASYEQYFGPGTRLTVT.